The 2 T cell receptor beta chains presented below share a single source sample, sequenced in a study of T-cell memory formation after mild COVID-19. TCRdb ran MiXCR on the 5' RACE reads and lists one entry per CDR3 protein. The sample has roughly 350,000 distinct CDR3 sequences; roughly an eighth are singletons. Sequencing was performed on PBMCs or a T cell subset sorted from them (not recorded which). Source of these receptors: a man aged 18 to 29 who had mild COVID-19 (a few samples of this study predate the infection). Cell type and time point are not known.

In its sample, this clonotype was seen a few times. DNA for the CDR3: TGCGCCAGCAGCTTAGAGGGGGCGTCTGGGGCCAACGTCCTGACTTTC. Translated, it gives CASSLEGASGANVLTF. This chain links TRBV5-1 with TRBJ2-6; 7 nucleotides agree with TRBD1. The CDR3 contains 16 residues. With 2 bases clipped from V and 1 base from J, the junction kept 3 bases outside the gene matches. Germline CDR1 reads SGHRS; CDR2 reads YFSETQ.

This clonotype has only a few counts. The chain has TRBV7-2 and TRBJ2-7; TRBD2 might be the D (5 bases). The length of the CDR3 is 14 residues. With 5 bases removed from V and 2 bases from J, the gap between germline ends came to 13 bases. Germline CDR1 SGHTA, CDR2 FQGNSA. The CDR3 DNA reads TGTGCCAGCAGCACATATAGAGGGCCCTACGAGCAGTACTTC. It encodes CASSTYRGPYEQYF.